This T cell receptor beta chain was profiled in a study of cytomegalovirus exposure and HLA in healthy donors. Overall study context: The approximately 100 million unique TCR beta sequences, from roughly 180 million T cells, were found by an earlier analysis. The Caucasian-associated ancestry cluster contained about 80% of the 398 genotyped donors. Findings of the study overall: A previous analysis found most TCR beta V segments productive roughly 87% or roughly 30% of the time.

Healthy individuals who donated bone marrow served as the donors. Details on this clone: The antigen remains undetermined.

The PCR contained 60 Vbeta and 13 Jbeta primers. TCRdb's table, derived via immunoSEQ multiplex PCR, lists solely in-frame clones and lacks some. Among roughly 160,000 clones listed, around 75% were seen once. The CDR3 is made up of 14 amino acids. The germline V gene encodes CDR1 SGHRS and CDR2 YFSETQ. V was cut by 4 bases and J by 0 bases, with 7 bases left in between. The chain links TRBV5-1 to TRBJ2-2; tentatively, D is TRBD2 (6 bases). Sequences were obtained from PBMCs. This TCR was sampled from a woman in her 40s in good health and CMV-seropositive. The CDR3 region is CASSLAPNTGELFF. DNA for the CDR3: TGCGCCAGCAGCCTAGCGCCGAACACCGGGGAGCTGTTTTTT. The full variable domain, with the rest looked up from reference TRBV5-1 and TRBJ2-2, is KAGVTQTPRYLIKTRGQQVTLSCSPISGHRSVSWYQQTPGQGLQFLFEYFSETQRNKGNFPGRFSGRQFSNSRSEMNVSTLELGDSALYLCASSLAPNTGELFFGEGSRLTVL.